The 16 T cell receptor beta chains reported below all come from one sample, sequenced in a study of CD8+ T cells in alopecia areata. Stated treatment: oral pan-JAK inhibitor, 5-10 mg twice daily. Isolated RNA was reverse transcribed into cDNA used as the sequencing template. TCRdb's table, derived via immunoSEQ multiplex PCR, lists solely in-frame clones and lacks some. The profile shows 200,000 to 250,000 clones, 64% of them singletons. The starting material was CD4+ T cells sorted from blood, obtained at week 4, from a patient treated with tofacitinib. The receptor set was obtained from a human donor with alopecia areata.

This clone was counted a single time. This sequence joins TRBV6-5 and TRBJ1-1, with 9 bases aligning to TRBD1. J gave up 7 bases and V 2 bases, and 5 bases lay outside the gene matches. The germline CDR1 and CDR2 sequences are MNHEY and SVGAGI. This CDR3 contains 14 residues. The CDR3 spells CASSYRTGAGEAFF. CDR3 DNA: TGTGCCAGCAGTTACCGGACAGGGGCGGGTGAAGCTTTCTTT.

The gene calls are TRBV10-3 and TRBJ1-1, with D maybe TRBD1 (5 bases). The CDR3 is 13 amino acids. Trimming took 10 bases from V and 3 from J, leaving 15 bases between them. CDR1 ENHRY and CDR2 SYGVKD come from the germline V gene. In DNA, the CDR3 is TGTGCCACCATGCCGGTGGGGGACACTGAAGCTTTCTTT. Translated, it gives CATMPVGDTEAFF.

Details on this clone: Other DNA sequences in this sample translate to the same CDR3. The chain is built from TRBV30 and TRBJ1-1, with 7 bases aligning to TRBD1. Germline V gene data show CDR1 as GTSNPN and CDR2 as SVGIG (reference sequence). Trimming at V came to 2 bases and at J to 1 base, leaving 1 base not matched to a gene. CDR3 length: 13 residues. The CDR3 region has the DNA TGTGCCTGGAGTAGGGGGCCGAACACTGAAGCTTTCTTT. This codes for CAWSRGPNTEAFF.

The gene calls are TRBV29-1 and TRBJ1-5; no reliable D call. V lost 4 bases, J lost 1 base, and 14 bases lay in between. Germline-derived CDR1 and CDR2 are SQVTM and ANQGSEA. The length of the CDR3 is 15 residues. The CDR3 reads CSVGSVEGSNQPQHF. CDR3 in DNA: TGCAGCGTTGGGTCGGTGGAAGGCAGCAATCAGCCCCAGCATTTT.

The chain employs TRBV19 and TRBJ1-5, with D unclear. The V end was cut by 3 bases, the J end by 8 bases, with 20 bases between. Looked up from germline, CDR1 is LNHDA and CDR2 is SQIVND (reference sequence). CDR3 size: 16 residues. CDR3 residues: CASSISQAGPIKPQHF. The CDR3 DNA is TGTGCCAGTAGTATTAGTCAGGCGGGTCCAATCAAGCCCCAGCATTTT. The complete variable domain, with remaining parts taken from reference TRBV19 and TRBJ1-5, reads DGGITQSPKYLFRKEGQNVTLSCEQNLNHDAMYWYRQDPGQGLRLIYYSQIVNDFQKGDIAEGYSVSREKKESFPLTVTSAQKNPTAFYLCASSISQAGPIKPQHFGDGTRLSIL.

The chain links TRBV6-5 to TRBJ2-7; D remains ambiguous. The CDR3 length is 13 residues. Deletions cut 6 bases from V and 1 base from J, with 10 bases between. Looked up from germline, CDR1 is MNHEY and CDR2 is SVGAGI. The CDR3 is CASRDGPSYEQYF. The CDR3 DNA reads TGTGCCAGCAGGGATGGTCCATCCTACGAGCAGTACTTC.

The chain combines TRBV6-5 with TRBJ2-5; 8 bases map to TRBD1. CDR1 is MNHEY and CDR2 is SVGAGI in the germline V gene. The V and J ends lost 4 bases and 5 bases, in that order; junction bases with no gene match: 3. This CDR3 contains 13 residues. The CDR3 region has the DNA TGTGCCAGCAGTTCCAGGGGGCGGGAGACCCAGTACTTC. Amino acid sequence: CASSSRGRETQYF.

The rearrangement uses TRBV7-8 and TRBJ1-5; tentatively, D is TRBD1 (5 bases). Germline V gives CDR1 SGHVS, CDR2 FQNEAQ. The CDR3 runs 16 residues. The germline V and J ends were trimmed by 3 bases and 3 bases, with 15 bases remaining between them. CDR3 protein: CASSLYGRTTNQPQHF. CDR3 in DNA: TGTGCCAGCAGCTTGTATGGACGGACAACCAATCAGCCCCAGCATTTT.

The chain joins TRBV6-5 to TRBJ1-3, with D unclear. V lost 4 bases and J lost 0, with 7 bases in between. Germline lookup yields CDR1 MNHEY and CDR2 SVGAGI. This CDR3 contains 14 residues. CDR3: CASSSYRSGNTIYF. CDR3 DNA sequence: TGTGCCAGCAGTTCGTATCGCTCTGGAAACACCATATATTTT.

J is TRBJ2-2 and V is TRBV4-2; D may be TRBD1 (7 bases). The V end lost 1 base, the J end lost 5 bases, and 11 bases lay between the germline ends. The CDR3 totals 15 residues. Germline values: CDR1 LGHNA, CDR2 YNFKEQ. The CDR3 bases are TGTGCCAGCAGCCAAGGGCAGGGGGGAACCGGGGAGCTGTTTTTT. This translates into CASSQGQGGTGELFF.

The rearrangement links TRBV5-6 to TRBJ2-1; D call uncertain. This CDR3 has 11 residues. Germline assignment: CDR1 SGHDT and CDR2 YYEEEE. Trimming shortened V by 1 base and J by 9 bases, and 5 bases separated the two germline ends. The CDR3 protein is CASSLNREQFF. CDR3 DNA sequence: TGTGCCAGCAGCTTGAATCGTGAGCAGTTCTTC.

The rearrangement links TRBV10-3 to TRBJ1-2; D unclear. Trimming took off 5 bases at V and 2 bases at J, with 9 bases between the two ends. Looked up from germline, CDR1 is ENHRY and CDR2 is SYGVKD. The CDR3 sequence is 13 residues long. CDR3 in DNA: TGTGCCATCAGTCTTGGACGGAACTATGGCTACACCTTC. Amino acids: CAISLGRNYGYTF.

The chain links TRBV14 to TRBJ2-2; D is ambiguous. V lost 4 bases and J 1 base, leaving 10 bases between the germline ends. The CDR3 loop spans 15 amino acids. Germline V gives CDR1 SGHDN, CDR2 FVKESK. The CDR3, as DNA: TGTGCCAGCAGCCCCAGGACGGGGAACACCGGGGAGCTGTTTTTT. It specifies CASSPRTGNTGELFF.

This clone showed up just once. The chain couples TRBV4-2 to TRBJ2-7; tentatively, D is TRBD1 or TRBD2 (5 bases each). Looked up from germline, CDR1 is LGHNA and CDR2 is YNFKEQ. The ends were cut back, 0 bases at V and 1 base at J, with 13 bases in the middle. The CDR3 is made up of 16 amino acids. The CDR3: CASSQDRRGRSYEQYF. The CDR3 coding sequence is TGTGCCAGCAGCCAAGATAGAAGGGGACGGTCCTACGAGCAGTACTTC.

Details on this clone: Other DNA sequences in the same sample also yield this CDR3. The CDR3 spells CASSPDNEQFF. The CDR3 bases are TGTGCCAGCTCACCCGACAATGAGCAGTTCTTC. The chain joins TRBV18 to TRBJ2-1; D not certain. The CDR3 runs 11 residues. V was clipped by 3 bases and J by 5 bases, with 2 bases between them. CDR1 and CDR2 from the germline V gene are KGHSH and LQKENI.

The CDR3 reads CASSVEQVNTEAFF. CDR3 bases: TGTGCCAGCAGCGTAGAGCAGGTGAACACTGAAGCTTTCTTT. The chain employs TRBV9 and TRBJ1-1, with D unclear. The CDR3 consists of 14 residues. CDR1 is SGDLS and CDR2 is YYNGEE in the germline V gene. Trimming pared 0 bases from V and 0 bases from J, leaving 6 bases between.